The clone carrying this TCR beta chain was detected only once. The sample originates from a study of human T cells and chemical hapten exposure. CDR3 length equals 16 residues. In germline, CDR1 is SNHLY, CDR2 FYNNEI. The V segment lost 3 bases and the J segment 1 base; nucleotides outside the gene matches: 6. The library gave individual cDNA molecules unique molecular identifiers. From the reads, TCRdb called clonotypes with MiXCR, one entry per CDR3 protein. The repertoire has around 520 distinct CDR3 sequences, roughly three fifths of them found once; the top ten carry around 36%. Described treatment: therapeutic diphenylcyclopropenone sensitization with weekly scalp DPC.

The sequence was obtained from an adult with alopecia areata. Some clones in this sample may be carry-over from other donors' samples. This table probably holds off-target reads from a library built for another chain. The chain joins TRBV2 to TRBJ2-4; 7 bases map to TRBD2. The sequences come from whole blood, collected before DPC sensitization or 2, 6, or about 24 weeks after (not recorded which). DNA of the CDR3: TGTGCCAGCAGTGAGAAGGGAGGGCTCGCCAAAAACATTCAGTACTTC. Amino acids: CASSEKGGLAKNIQYF.